Below are 21 T cell receptor beta chains sequenced from a single sample in a study of high-grade serous ovarian cancer treatment subgroups. The tumor samples were collected prior to definitive surgery or chemotherapy. Sequencing used immunoSEQ multiplex PCR; TCRdb keeps in-frame clones, though not all of them. The table records some 12,000 clones, less than 90% of them present only once. Sequencing was performed on tumor tissue. These receptors were collected from a human donor with high-grade serous ovarian cancer.

This clone was detected only once. The chain joins TRBV29-1 to TRBJ2-1; TRBD2 matches 8 bases. The germline gives CDR1 SQVTM, CDR2 ANQGSEA. The CDR3 runs to 17 residues. Trimming cost V 7 bases and J 3 bases; bases outside gene matches: 17. CDR3 coding DNA: TGCAGCGCGCCCTCCATGACTAGCGCGGGGATCTACAATGAGCAGTTCTTC. Residues: CSAPSMTSAGIYNEQFF.

This clone was seen just once. The chain recombines TRBV6-1 with TRBJ1-2, with unresolved D. This CDR3 region has 14 residues. The V gene's germline CDR1 is MNHNS and CDR2 SASEGT. Trimming stripped 0 bases from V and 7 bases from J, with 12 bases between. CDR3 sequence reads: CASSEAGRLAGYTF. The CDR3 DNA is TGTGCCAGCAGTGAAGCCGGCAGGCTGGCTGGCTACACCTTC.

The chain uses TRBV7-9 and TRBJ2-6; 11 bases align to TRBD2. The CDR3 covers 15 residues. The ends lost 5 bases at V and 13 bases at J; junction bases unmatched: 10. In germline, CDR1 is SEHNR, CDR2 FQNEAQ (reference sequence). The CDR3 DNA reads as TGTGCCAGCAGCACTAGAACTAGCGGGAGTGAAGTCCTGACTTTC. This codes for CASSTRTSGSEVLTF.

The chain couples TRBV5-8 to TRBJ1-2; 7 bases fit TRBD1. The CDR3 runs to 13 residues. V gave up 2 bases and J gave up 6 bases; unmatched junction bases: 4. In germline, CDR1 is SGHTS, CDR2 YDEGEE. CDR3 sequence: CASSLIQGNGYTF. The CDR3 DNA sequence: TGTGCCAGCAGCTTAATACAGGGGAATGGCTACACCTTC. Full variable domain (remainder filled in from reference TRBV5-8 and TRBJ1-2): EAGVTQSPTHLIKTRGQQATLRCSPISGHTSVYWYQQALGLGLQFLLWYDEGEERNRGNFPPRFSGRQFPNYSSELNVNALELEDSALYLCASSLIQGNGYTFGSGTRLTVV.

V usage is TRBV7-9 and J usage is TRBJ2-1; maybe TRBD1 (5 bases). Per germline, CDR1 SEHNR and CDR2 FQNEAQ (reference sequence). Trimming removed 6 bases from V and 8 bases from J, with 17 bases in between. This CDR3 region has 14 residues. The CDR3 DNA sequence: TGTGCCAGCAGTCATTGGGCAGGGAACCATGAGCAGTTCTTC. Encoded protein: CASSHWAGNHEQFF.

This chain connects TRBV28 to TRBJ2-7; 12 bases map to TRBD2. The CDR3 has 15 residues. Germline CDR1 and CDR2: MDHEN and SYDVKM. The junction had 10 bases not matched to a gene; V was cut back by 8 bases and J by 5 bases. The CDR3 reads CASGGETSGSHEQYF. The DNA of the CDR3 is TGTGCCAGCGGGGGGGAGACTAGCGGGAGCCACGAGCAGTACTTC.

The chain recombines TRBV6-6 with TRBJ1-2; weak D call: TRBD1 (5 bases). Germline-derived CDR1 and CDR2 are MNHNY and SVGAGI (reference sequence). This CDR3 is built from 13 residues. Trimming removed 6 bases at V and 4 bases at J, with 12 bases between. This chain's CDR3 is CASRGRLSYGYTF. Here the CDR3 DNA reads TGTGCCAGCAGGGGACGGCTAAGCTATGGCTACACCTTC.

The genes are TRBV7-1 and TRBJ2-2, with 9 bases lining up with TRBD2. TRBV7-1 is treated as an ORF (open reading frame) with a function not yet certain. This CDR3 is built from 16 residues. Unmatched junction bases numbered 9, after V lost 5 bases and J lost 5 bases. The CDR3 region has the DNA TGTGCCAGCAGCCCCGATAGCGGGAGTAGGACCGGGGAGCTGTTTTTT. Its protein product is CASSPDSGSRTGELFF.

This clone was observed a handful of times. The chain carries TRBV5-1 and TRBJ1-1; D might be TRBD1 (6 bases). Germline V gene data show CDR1 as SGHRS and CDR2 as YFSETQ. The CDR3 covers 14 residues. V was pared by 6 bases and J by 0 bases, with 12 bases between. The CDR3 nucleotides are TGCGCCAGCAAAGAGGGGGTTATGAACACTGAAGCTTTCTTT. This translates into CASKEGVMNTEAFF.

V gene TRBV10-1 combines with J gene TRBJ2-3; D is perhaps TRBD1 or TRBD2 (5 bases each). The CDR3 extends over 18 amino acids. Germline V gene lookup returns CDR1 WNHNN and CDR2 SYGVQD (reference sequence). V lost 2 bases and J lost 0, with 18 bases in between. CDR3 region: CASSEPGTLATSTDTQYF. CDR3 nucleotides: TGCGCCAGCAGTGAGCCGGGGACCTTAGCGACTAGCACAGATACGCAGTATTTT.

The CDR3 loop is CASRADRPSWGDTQYF. The CDR3 DNA sequence: TGTGCCAGCAGGGCCGACAGGCCCTCCTGGGGAGATACGCAGTATTTT. The chain combines TRBV2 with TRBJ2-3, with D maybe TRBD1 (6 bases). This CDR3 spans 16 amino acids. Trimming cost V 6 bases and J 5 bases, with 21 bases left between them. The germline V gene has CDR1 SNHLY and CDR2 FYNNEI.

This rearrangement joins TRBV5-1 to TRBJ2-5; D remains unclear. Judging by the DNA end, TRBJ2-7 fits better; the J call may be wrong. The germline V gene has CDR1 SGHRS and CDR2 YFSETQ. The CDR3 has 15 residues. As DNA, the CDR3 is TGCGCCAGCAGCTTGAGCCTAGAGCTGGACTACGAGCAGTACTTC. Translation: CASSLSLELDYEQYF.

The chain combines TRBV27 with TRBJ1-5; D may be TRBD1 (5 bases). The CDR3 runs to 14 residues. From germline, CDR1 is MNHEY and CDR2 SMNVEV (reference sequence). Trimming took off 8 bases at V and 2 bases at J, with 13 bases between the two ends. CDR3 nucleotide sequence: TGTGCCAGCGCCGCCGGGACCGGCAATCAGCCCCAGCATTTT. It yields the protein CASAAGTGNQPQHF.

The chain recombines TRBV5-8 with TRBJ2-5; TRBD2 agrees at 13 bases. Germline CDR1 SGHTS, CDR2 YDEGEE. Trimming took 9 bases from V and 4 from J; bases not matched to a gene: 9. The CDR3 length is 15 residues. The CDR3 protein is CATGTSGMKGETQYF. The CDR3 DNA is TGTGCCACCGGGACTAGCGGGATGAAGGGAGAGACCCAGTACTTC.

This rearrangement joins TRBV5-1 to TRBJ1-2; tentatively, D is TRBD1 (5 bases). CDR3 length: 19 amino acids. Trimming took off 0 bases at V and 7 bases at J, with 28 bases between the two ends. Germline V gene lookup returns CDR1 SGHRS and CDR2 YFSETQ. CDR3 sequence reads: CASSLANPWAAGSGVGYTF. CDR3 sequence (DNA): TGCGCCAGCAGCTTGGCCAACCCCTGGGCCGCAGGGTCGGGGGTTGGCTACACCTTC.

The V call is TRBV5-1, the J call TRBJ2-5; D possibly corresponds to TRBD1 (6 bases). The V gene's germline CDR1 is SGHRS and CDR2 YFSETQ. Trimming removed 2 bases at V and 5 bases at J, with 7 bases between. This CDR3 spans 12 amino acids. CDR3 sequence (DNA): TGCGCCAGCAGCTTCAGGGGTGAGACCCAGTACTTC. It codes for CASSFRGETQYF.

The chain joins TRBV6-1 to TRBJ2-7; D ambiguous. This CDR3 is built from 14 residues. V lost 4 bases and J 3 bases, leaving 13 bases between the germline ends. Germline CDR1 MNHNS, CDR2 SASEGT. The CDR3 DNA sequence: TGTGCCAGCAGTGCCCCAGCACTAAGCTACGAGCAGTACTTC. Amino acids: CASSAPALSYEQYF.

In its sample, this clone was seen once. The rearrangement joins TRBV7-3 to TRBJ1-3; unclear D gene. The V end was cut by 4 bases, the J end by 4 bases, with 8 bases between. CDR1 is SGHTA and CDR2 is FQGTGA in the germline V gene. The CDR3 runs to 13 residues. The CDR3 sequence is CASSSTFGNTIYF. The DNA of the CDR3 is TGTGCCAGCAGCTCCACCTTCGGAAACACCATATATTTT.

This chain links TRBV19 with TRBJ2-6, with TRBD1 matching 9 bases. V trimming: 3 bases; J trimming: 4 bases; junction bases outside the gene matches: 10. The germline CDR1 and CDR2 sequences are LNHDA and SQIVND (reference sequence). The CDR3 consists of 18 residues. The CDR3, as DNA: TGTGCCAGTAGTATGTCCGGGGGACAGGGAACAGGGGCCAACGTCCTGACTTTC. It is translated as CASSMSGGQGTGANVLTF.

The chain recombines TRBV28 with TRBJ2-1, with D unresolved. Germline V CDR1 and CDR2: MDHEN, SYDVKM. The CDR3 covers 11 residues. V was cut by 3 bases and J by 10 bases, with 7 bases left in between. CDR3 loop: CASSLLREQFF. The CDR3 region has the DNA TGTGCCAGCAGTTTGCTCAGGGAGCAGTTCTTC.

The CDR3 spells CASSLGLAGRGEQFF. Here the CDR3 DNA reads TGTGCCAGCAGCTTAGGACTAGCGGGAAGGGGTGAGCAGTTCTTC. This chain links TRBV5-4 with TRBJ2-1; 12 positions match TRBD2. V shed 2 bases and J 9 bases; nucleotides not matched to a gene: 6. There are 15 residues in the CDR3. The germline V gene has CDR1 SGHNT and CDR2 YYREEE (reference sequence).